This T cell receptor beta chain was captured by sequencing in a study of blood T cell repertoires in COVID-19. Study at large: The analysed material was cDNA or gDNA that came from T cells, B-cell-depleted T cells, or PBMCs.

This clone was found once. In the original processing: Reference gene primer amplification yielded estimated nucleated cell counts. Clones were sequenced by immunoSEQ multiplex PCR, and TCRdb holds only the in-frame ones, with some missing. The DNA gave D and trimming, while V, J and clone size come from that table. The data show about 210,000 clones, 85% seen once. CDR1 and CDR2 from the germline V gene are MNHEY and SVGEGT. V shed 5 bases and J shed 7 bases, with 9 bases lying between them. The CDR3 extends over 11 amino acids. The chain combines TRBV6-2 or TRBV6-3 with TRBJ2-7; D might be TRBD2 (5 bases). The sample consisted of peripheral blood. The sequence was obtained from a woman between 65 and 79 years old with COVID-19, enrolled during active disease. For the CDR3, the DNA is TGTGCCAGCAGTCAACCGGGGGAGCAGTACTTC. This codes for CASSQPGEQYF.